The clone carrying this T cell receptor (beta chain) has ten or more counts. The antigen is unknown. This sample is drawn from a study of response to subunit inactivated influenza vaccine. MiXCR, applied by TCRdb to the RT-PCR reads, yields one record per CDR3 protein. The sample yields fewer than 200,000 distinct CDR3 sequences, about 9% seen once. Study-wide points: Every seasonal influenza vaccination brings in few new T cells, the authors suggested.

The J segment lost 4 bases and the V segment lost 5 bases, leaving 5 bases of the junction unmatched. The CDR3 length is 15 residues. Per germline, CDR1 SGHAT and CDR2 FQNNGV. The rearrangement joins TRBV11-2 to TRBJ2-2; 9 bases are shared with TRBD1. Sequenced material: non-naive T cells sorted from PBMCs, taken on the day of vaccination. The TCR originated in a man in his fifties who received an inactivated influenza vaccine. CDR3 nucleotides: TGTGCCAGCAGCCCAGGACAGGGGTCCACCGGGGAGCTGTTTTTT. This sequence encodes CASSPGQGSTGELFF.